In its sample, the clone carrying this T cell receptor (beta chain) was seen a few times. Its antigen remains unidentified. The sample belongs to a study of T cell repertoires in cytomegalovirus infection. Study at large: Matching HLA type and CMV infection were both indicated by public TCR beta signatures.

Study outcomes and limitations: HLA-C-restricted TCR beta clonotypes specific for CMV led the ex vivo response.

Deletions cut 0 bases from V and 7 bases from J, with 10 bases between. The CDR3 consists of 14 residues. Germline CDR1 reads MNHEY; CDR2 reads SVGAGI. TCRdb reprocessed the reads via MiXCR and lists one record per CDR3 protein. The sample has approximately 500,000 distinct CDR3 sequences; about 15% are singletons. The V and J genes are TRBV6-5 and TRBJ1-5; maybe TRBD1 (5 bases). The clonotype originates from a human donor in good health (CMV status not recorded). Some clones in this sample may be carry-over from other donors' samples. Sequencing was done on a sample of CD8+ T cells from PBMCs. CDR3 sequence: CASSYSRGYQPQHF. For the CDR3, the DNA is TGTGCCAGCAGTTACTCGAGGGGTTACCAGCCCCAGCATTTT.